This TCR beta chain came from a study of blood T cells in healthy people across ages. The study, taken as a whole, reports: Older age went with lower TCR beta diversity per million T cells, in a roughly linear way.

Ranging in age from about 6 to 95, the donors were healthy Caucasian individuals from Russia. On this clonotype itself: What it binds is not known.

PCR was performed a second time for about 7 to 12 cycles using a sample-barcoded 5' primer and a J-beta primer mix. Researchers report that a template-switch adaptor with 12 random nucleotides tagged each cDNA molecule. TCRdb redid the calling of the 5' RACE reads with MiXCR, one entry per CDR3 protein. Among some 1,500,000 distinct CDR3 sequences listed, around 40% were seen once. The receptor's source is a young woman in good health. The sample taken for sequencing was blood.

CDR3 residues: CASSAWGSEKLFF. CDR3 coding DNA: TGTGCCAGCAGTGCGTGGGGGTCGGAAAAACTGTTTTTT. This chain connects TRBV27 to TRBJ1-4, with D possibly TRBD1 on 5 matching bases. The germline V gene encodes CDR1 MNHEY and CDR2 SMNVEV (reference sequence). The V and J ends lost 5 bases and 8 bases respectively, with 12 bases between them. CDR3 length: 13 residues.